A selection of T cell receptor beta chains follows, all from one sample in a study of regulatory T cells in long-lasting Graves disease. Each CDR3 protein is one row after TCRdb ran MiXCR on the multiplex PCR reads. The sample lists around 420,000 distinct CDR3 sequences; over 14% were seen once. This same sample was also taken into another study, of T cells in Graves' hyperthyroidism and ophthalmopathy.

This material consisted of peripheral blood mononuclear cells (PBMCs), taken at new diagnosis, from a patient treated with antithyroid drugs. Receptor source: a woman between 35 and 50 years old with Graves disease. Both conserved end residues are part of each CDR3. The D gene is left open where the match is weak. Rows may omit the clone size; those that give it use once, few, many or a size class.

d_gene	v_gene	abundance	j_gene	CDR3aa	CDR3nt
TRBD1	TRBV12-3/TRBV12-4	many	TRBJ2-3	CASSARRQGSTDTQYF	TGTGCCAGCAGTGCCCGACGACAGGGGAGCACAGATACGCAGTATTTT
.	TRBV30	.	TRBJ2-7	CAWSVGGHLSYEQYF	TGTGCCTGGAGTGTCGGGGGACACCTCTCCTACGAGCAGTACTTC
.	TRBV13	.	TRBJ2-3	CASSSVTAPLTDTQYF	TGTGCCAGCAGCTCGGTGACTGCCCCCCTCACAGATACGCAGTATTTT
.	TRBV28	many	TRBJ2-2	CASSRDTNTGELFF	TGTGCCAGCAGCCGGGACACTAACACCGGGGAGCTGTTTTTT
TRBD1	TRBV12-3/TRBV12-4	many	TRBJ2-7	CASSLDPGQGALVISYEQYF	TGTGCCAGCAGTTTAGATCCGGGACAGGGGGCTCTTGTCATCTCCTACGAGCAGTACTTC
.	TRBV27	many	TRBJ2-7	CASSFGGSPEQYF	TGTGCCAGCAGTTTTGGGGGCTCACCCGAGCAGTACTTC
TRBD2	TRBV12-3/TRBV12-4	many	TRBJ2-1	CASRTRDYFHEQFF	TGTGCCAGCAGGACCAGGGACTATTTCCATGAGCAGTTCTTC
TRBD1	TRBV7-3	many	TRBJ1-2	CASSQSTGSHTGYTF	TGTGCCAGCAGCCAGTCGACAGGGTCCCATACTGGCTACACCTTC
.	TRBV29-1	many	TRBJ2-3	CSVARTPARTGDTQYF	TGCAGCGTTGCCCGCACACCCGCGCGGACCGGGGATACGCAGTATTTT
.	TRBV3-1	many	TRBJ2-1	CASSQHVGEQFF	TGTGCCAGCAGCCAACATGTGGGTGAGCAGTTCTTC
TRBD1	TRBV28	.	TRBJ2-3	CASSLGQGSSTDTQYF	TGTGCCAGCAGTTTGGGACAGGGAAGTTCCACAGATACGCAGTATTTT
TRBD2	TRBV18	.	TRBJ2-7	CASSQPGLGVWEQYF	TGTGCCAGCTCCCAACCGGGACTAGGTGTTTGGGAGCAGTACTTC
.	TRBV3-1	many	TRBJ1-2	CASSQADRGDYGYTF	TGTGCCAGCAGCCAAGCTGATAGAGGGGACTATGGCTACACCTTC
.	TRBV6-2/TRBV6-3	few	TRBJ2-1	CASSYDGGGRGVFF	TGTGCCAGCAGTTATGACGGCGGCGGCCGGGGCGTTTTCTTC
TRBD1	TRBV5-1	few	TRBJ2-7	CASSPARTGLSYEQYF	TGCGCCAGCAGCCCGGCTCGGACAGGCCTCTCCTACGAGCAGTACTTC
.	TRBV18	many	TRBJ2-1	CASSLDNNEQFF	TGTGCCAGCTCACTGGACAACAATGAGCAGTTCTTC
.	TRBV18	many	TRBJ2-7	CASSPGLIHSEQYF	TGTGCCAGCTCACCGGGCTTAATCCACAGCGAGCAGTACTTC
TRBD2	TRBV2	once	TRBJ2-2	CARPSGRVTGELFF	TGTGCCAGACCTAGCGGGAGGGTGACCGGGGAGCTGTTTTTT
TRBD2	TRBV28	many	TRBJ2-7	CASSLLASGSYEQYF	TGTGCCAGCAGTTTATTGGCTAGCGGGAGCTACGAGCAGTACTTC
TRBD2	TRBV7-6	.	TRBJ2-3	CASSLVSSGHGADTQYF	TGTGCCAGCAGCTTAGTATCTAGCGGTCATGGGGCAGATACGCAGTATTTT